The entry that follows covers one T cell receptor (beta chain) sequence. Unique molecular identifiers were carried by the TCR beta cDNA libraries. MiXCR, applied by TCRdb to the PCR reads, yields one record per CDR3 protein. Counted here are more than 350,000 distinct CDR3 sequences, over 30% occurring once; the ten biggest clones make up 7.5% to 8.5%. The source of the sample is a study of post-analysis software for immune sequencing data. The specimen was blood. The source of this sequence is a girl aged 2-10 years with multiple sclerosis.

CDR3 nucleotides: TGTGCCAGCAGCCTGGGACTAGCGGGAGATCGGGAATCCATCCAGTTCTTC. Translation: CASSLGLAGDRESIQFF. J is TRBJ2-1 and V is TRBV7-3; TRBD2 aligns across 14 bases. Germline loops: CDR1 SGHTA, CDR2 FQGTGA. This CDR3 is 17 amino acids long. Trimming took 5 bases from V and 13 from J; bases not matched to a gene: 16.